There are many counts of the clone carrying this T cell receptor beta chain. Its specificity is not known. The source of the sample is a study of shared clonotypes between healthy human individuals. Overall study results and limits: Clonotype sharing among donors likely depends on sequencing depth.

The study used 100 million or so PBMCs per unsorted sample for genomic DNA. Repertoires were generated with immunoSEQ multiplex PCR, while TCRdb's copy carries only in-frame clones and drops some. The data hold approximately 500,000 clones, with roughly 85% observed a single time. V shed 3 bases and J 7 bases; nucleotides not matched to a gene: 8. The CDR3 spans 15 residues. Germline V gene lookup returns CDR1 LNHDA and CDR2 SQIVND (reference sequence). The TCR comes from a woman in her thirties or forties in good health. Some clones in this sample may be carry-over from other donors' samples. V is TRBV19 and J is TRBJ2-2; 7 bases map to TRBD2. Sample: PBMCs. This chain's CDR3 is CASSMDLGLFGELFF. The CDR3 bases are TGTGCCAGTAGTATGGACCTGGGACTATTCGGGGAGCTGTTTTTT. Based on the CDR3 plus reference TRBV19 and TRBJ2-2, the full variable domain is DGGITQSPKYLFRKEGQNVTLSCEQNLNHDAMYWYRQDPGQGLRLIYYSQIVNDFQKGDIAEGYSVSREKKESFPLTVTSAQKNPTAFYLCASSMDLGLFGELFFGEGSRLTVL.